The T cell receptor (beta chain) under discussion was sequenced for a study of a mutant IDH1 vaccine in newly diagnosed glioma. Across the whole study: Patients received eight vaccinations in weeks 1, 3, 5, 7, 11, 15, 19, 23. Vaccine administration was initiated 4-6 weeks following radiotherapy alone, or with temozolomide cycles.

The junction had 6 bases not matched to a gene; V was cut back by 6 bases and J by 12 bases. The germline CDR1 and CDR2 sequences are ENHRY and SYGVKD. The CDR3 has 13 amino acids. A remark on this clone: The antigen is undetermined.

Time point described: week 11, during vaccination. With topical imiquimod, each dose of the vaccine consisted of 300 ug of mutant IDH1 20-mer peptide. General study findings and limits: Researchers report vaccine-induced immune responses in about 94% of patients.

Measured with immunoSEQ multiplex PCR; TCRdb has only the in-frame clones, and not every one. The data show tens of thousands of clones, around 90% seen once. This TCR came from a man younger than 35 with glioma. The chain is built from TRBV10-3 and TRBJ2-5; 14 bases map to TRBD2. The sequenced sample was PBMCs, obtained from a glioma patient whose treatment included an IDH1 peptide vaccine. CDR3 bases: TGTGCCATCAGCCCCGGGACTAGCGGGAGAAAGTACTTC. Amino acid sequence: CAISPGTSGRKYF.